This TCR beta chain is drawn from a study of T cell responses to AZD1222 COVID-19 vaccine. Notes on the study in general: Donors, mostly white British, included more females; clonal diversity was possibly underestimated.

This table comes from immunoSEQ multiplex PCR, and its TCRdb copy is limited to in-frame clones, with some not included. The table lists 150,000 or so clones, around 90% of them singletons. Points on this clone: The target antigen is unknown.

This sequence originates from an adult in good health. Sample: peripheral blood, taken on day 0 of AZD1222 vaccination.

In nucleotides, the CDR3 is TGTGCCAGCAGTTTATCTGTGGGACAGGGGTTTAGCACAGATACGCAGTATTTT. It translates to CASSLSVGQGFSTDTQYF. This chain links TRBV27 with TRBJ2-3, with 10 bases identical to TRBD1. The V gene end was trimmed by 0 bases and the J gene end by 0 bases; junction bases not matched to a gene: 6. The CDR3 is 18 residues long. Germline V gene lookup returns CDR1 MNHEY and CDR2 SMNVEV (reference sequence).